This is a list of T cell receptor beta chains from one sample in a study of Ad26.COV2.S vaccination and SARS-CoV-2 variants. Produced via immunoSEQ multiplex PCR; TCRdb's table is partial and in-frame only. This table holds a few hundred thousand clones, roughly 90% found once. Sequencing was performed on peripheral blood, taken in a trial of Ad26.COV2.S vaccine versus placebo. The origin of the receptors is a person aged 18-65 years who received the Ad26.COV2.S COVID-19 vaccine or a placebo. Both conserved end residues are part of each CDR3. The D gene is left open where the match is weak. Not all rows give a size; the values are once, few, many and, for expanded clones, a class.

d_gene	v_gene	abundance	j_gene	CDR3nt	CDR3aa
.	TRBV6-2/TRBV6-3	.	TRBJ1-5	TGTGCCAGCAGTTACTCGACAGTGAGGGGCAATCAGCCCCAGCATTTT	CASSYSTVRGNQPQHF
.	TRBV11-2	.	TRBJ1-3	TGTGCCAGCAGACTACTGTCTGGAAACACCATATATTTT	CASRLLSGNTIYF
.	TRBV29-1	.	TRBJ1-1	TGCAGCGTAGACCAGGACACTGAAGCTTTCTTT	CSVDQDTEAFF
TRBD1	TRBV9	.	TRBJ1-2	TGTGCCAGCAGCGTCGCGGGACAGGGGGCTAACTATGGCTACACCTTC	CASSVAGQGANYGYTF
.	TRBV27	.	TRBJ1-1	TGTGCCAGCAGTTTATCAGGGGCCCGAGAAGCTTTCTTT	CASSLSGAREAFF
.	TRBV10-3	.	TRBJ1-2	TGTGCCATCAGTGAGGACCTATTGGGCTACACCTTC	CAISEDLLGYTF
TRBD2	TRBV5-3	.	TRBJ2-5	TGTGCCAGAAGCTTGGCCGTCAAGGTAGCGGGGAGTGAGACCCAGTACTTC	CARSLAVKVAGSETQYF
.	TRBV4-1	.	TRBJ2-7	TGCGCCAGCAGCCAAGTCAGGGGACACGAGCAGTACTTC	CASSQVRGHEQYF
TRBD1	TRBV15	.	TRBJ2-7	TGTGCCACCAGCAGAGGAGGGGACAGGGGGCAATACGAGCAGTACTTC	CATSRGGDRGQYEQYF
.	TRBV2	.	TRBJ2-7	TGTGCCAGCACGCCCCCGGAGCAGTCCTACGAGCAGTACTTC	CASTPPEQSYEQYF
.	TRBV6-6	.	TRBJ2-5	TGTGCCAGCAAGGACTCGGGGCTAGAGACCCAGTACTTC	CASKDSGLETQYF
.	TRBV3-1/TRBV3-2	.	TRBJ1-1	TGTGCCAGCAGCCGGCTGGGGAACACTGAAGCTTTCTTT	CASSRLGNTEAFF
.	TRBV5-1	.	TRBJ2-3	TGCGCCAGCAGCCCAATACTAGGTGGCACAGATACGCAGTATTTT	CASSPILGGTDTQYF
.	TRBV19	once	TRBJ2-5	TGTGCCACATGGGGAGGCCGTCTCCAAGAGACCCAGTACTTC	CATWGGRLQETQYF
.	TRBV28	.	TRBJ2-5	TGTGCCAGCAGTTGGGGCCCGGGGACGGACTCCACCACCCAGTACTTC	CASSWGPGTDSTTQYF
TRBD1	TRBV15	.	TRBJ1-3	TGTGCCACCAGCAGAGGCGGACAGGGGAAATTATCTGGAAACACCATATATTTT	CATSRGGQGKLSGNTIYF
.	TRBV5-1	.	TRBJ1-1	TGCGCCAGCAGCTACGACAGGAACACTGAAGCTTTCTTT	CASSYDRNTEAFF
.	TRBV28	.	TRBJ2-5	TGTGCCAGCAGTTTATGGGGAAGCGGGTGGTTAGGAGAGACCCAGTACTTC	CASSLWGSGWLGETQYF
.	TRBV2	once	TRBJ1-5	TGTGCCAGCAGTGGGACAGACTATCAGCCCCAGCATTTT	CASSGTDYQPQHF
.	TRBV11-2	.	TRBJ1-1	TGTGCCAGCAGCTTCGAAGGCTGGTACACTGAAGCTTTCTTT	CASSFEGWYTEAFF
.	TRBV7-2	.	TRBJ2-7	TGTGCCAGCAGCCTGGTTAATTTCTACGAGCAGTACTTC	CASSLVNFYEQYF
TRBD1	TRBV24-1	once	TRBJ2-3	TGTGCCACCAGGGGACAGGCGGATACGCAGTATTTT	CATRGQADTQYF
TRBD2	TRBV30	once	TRBJ2-3	TGTGCCTGGAGTCCCGGACTAGCGGGTTACACAGATACGCAGTATTTT	CAWSPGLAGYTDTQYF
.	TRBV29-1	.	TRBJ2-5	TGCAGCGTTGAAAGACAGACGAAAACTTTACAAGAGACCCAGTACTTC	CSVERQTKTLQETQYF
.	TRBV10-3	.	TRBJ2-7	TGTGCCATCAGCGCCGGGAACACCTACGAGCAGTACTTC	CAISAGNTYEQYF
TRBD2	TRBV7-2	.	TRBJ2-1	TGTGCCAGCAGCTTAACGGGGGGGCCAACCAATGAGCAGTTCTTC	CASSLTGGPTNEQFF
.	TRBV7-2	.	TRBJ2-5	TGTGCCAGCGCTGGTGGCGCCCAAGAGACCCAGTACTTC	CASAGGAQETQYF
TRBD1	TRBV18	.	TRBJ2-5	TGTGCCAGCTCACCAAGTTATCAGGGGGATCTGGAGACCCAGTACTTC	CASSPSYQGDLETQYF
.	TRBV19	.	TRBJ1-6	TGTGCCAGTAGGCGGGGTTATAATTCACCCCTCCACTTT	CASRRGYNSPLHF
.	TRBV7-9	.	TRBJ2-7	TGTGCCAGCAGCCTTACCTCACCGGGACCCTACGAGCAGTACTTC	CASSLTSPGPYEQYF
.	TRBV10-3	once	TRBJ2-7	TGTGCCATCAGTGAATTCAAGGGCCCCTACGAGCAGTACTTC	CAISEFKGPYEQYF
TRBD1	TRBV27	.	TRBJ2-3	TGTGCCAGCAGTTGGGACAGGGGGCGCAAAGATACGCAGTATTTT	CASSWDRGRKDTQYF
TRBD2	TRBV3-1/TRBV3-2	.	TRBJ2-3	TGTGCCAGCAGCAGGTCAGCGGGGGAAGATACGCAGTATTTT	CASSRSAGEDTQYF
TRBD1	TRBV4-1	once	TRBJ1-5	TGCGCCAGCAGCCAAGATGGAACAGGGGTGGGTCAGCCCCAGCATTTT	CASSQDGTGVGQPQHF
TRBD2	TRBV7-9	.	TRBJ2-7	TGTGCCAGCAGCTTGGTGTCTAGCGGGGGGCGGTACGAGCAGTACTTC	CASSLVSSGGRYEQYF
TRBD1	TRBV7-2	.	TRBJ1-5	TGTGCCAGCAGCTCAGGGACAGACAACAATCAGCCCCAGCATTTT	CASSSGTDNNQPQHF
.	TRBV5-4	.	TRBJ2-2	TGTGCCAGCAGCCGGACAGCGAACACCGGGGAGCTGTTTTTT	CASSRTANTGELFF
TRBD1	TRBV15	.	TRBJ2-3	TGTGCCACCAGCATCGAAAAACCAGTGACAGGGGTGGCAGATACGCAGTATTTT	CATSIEKPVTGVADTQYF
TRBD1	TRBV10-3	.	TRBJ2-7	TGTGCCATCAGCCCGACAGGGGTCTACGAGCAGTACTTC	CAISPTGVYEQYF
TRBD1	TRBV18	.	TRBJ2-5	TGTGCCAGCTCACTCCCTTCTGCCCGCCGGGACAGCCAAGAGACCCAGTACTTC	CASSLPSARRDSQETQYF
TRBD1	TRBV7-9	.	TRBJ2-4	TGTGCCAGCAGCTTAGGACAGGGGTTCCTAGCCAAAAACATTCAGTACTTC	CASSLGQGFLAKNIQYF
.	TRBV14	.	TRBJ1-1	TGTGCCAGCAGCCCTATTATACACAGGACGAACACTGAAGCTTTCTTT	CASSPIIHRTNTEAFF
.	TRBV11-2	.	TRBJ2-7	TGTGCCAGCAGCTTAGAGATTACAGCCTACGAGCAGTACTTC	CASSLEITAYEQYF
TRBD2	TRBV19	.	TRBJ2-7	TGTGCCAGTAGTCTCAGCGGGGCCTACGAGCAGTACTTC	CASSLSGAYEQYF
.	TRBV9	.	TRBJ1-2	TGTGCCAGCAGCCCCGGGGCAGGGGATTCGCTCGGCTACACCTTC	CASSPGAGDSLGYTF
.	TRBV4-3	.	TRBJ1-6	TGCGCCAGCAGCCAGACCAGGATTGGGAATTCAAATTCACCCCTCCACTTT	CASSQTRIGNSNSPLHF
.	TRBV5-1	.	TRBJ1-6	TGCGCCAGCAGCTTGGAGGGCTCCTATAATTCACCCCTCCACTTT	CASSLEGSYNSPLHF